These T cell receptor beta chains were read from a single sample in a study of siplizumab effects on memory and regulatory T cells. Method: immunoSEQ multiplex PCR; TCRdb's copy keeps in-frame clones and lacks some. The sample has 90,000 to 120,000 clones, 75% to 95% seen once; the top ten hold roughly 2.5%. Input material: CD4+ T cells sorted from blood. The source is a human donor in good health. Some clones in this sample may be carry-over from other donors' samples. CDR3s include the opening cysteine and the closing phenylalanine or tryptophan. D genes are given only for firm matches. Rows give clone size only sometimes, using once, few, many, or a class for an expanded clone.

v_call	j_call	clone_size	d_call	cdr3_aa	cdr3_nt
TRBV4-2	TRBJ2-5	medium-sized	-	CASSQRTGDQETQYF	TGTGCCAGCAGCCAACGTACAGGTGACCAAGAGACCCAGTACTTC
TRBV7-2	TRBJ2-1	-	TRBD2	CASSARTLARYNEQFF	TGTGCCAGCAGCGCCAGGACACTAGCGCGATACAATGAGCAGTTCTTC
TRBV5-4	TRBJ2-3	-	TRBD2	CASSLGGGRAPTDTQYF	TGTGCCAGCAGCTTGGGAGGCGGGAGGGCCCCCACAGATACGCAGTATTTT
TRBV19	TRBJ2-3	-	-	CASSNQIHTDTQYF	TGTGCCAGTAGTAACCAGATACACACAGATACGCAGTATTTT
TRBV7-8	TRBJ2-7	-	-	CASSRRRDSFYEQYF	TGTGCCAGCAGCCGGAGAAGGGATAGTTTCTACGAGCAGTACTTC
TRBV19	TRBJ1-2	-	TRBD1	CASSTGQTGYGYTF	TGTGCCAGTAGTACGGGACAGACAGGCTATGGCTACACCTTC
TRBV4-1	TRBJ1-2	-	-	CASSQGRGIYGYTF	TGCGCCAGCAGCCAAGGTCGCGGGATCTATGGCTACACCTTC
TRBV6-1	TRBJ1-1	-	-	CASSVGQRNTEAFF	TGTGCCAGCAGTGTTGGGCAGCGGAACACTGAAGCTTTCTTT
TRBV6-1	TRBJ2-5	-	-	CASSEGWWETQYF	TGTGCCAGCAGTGAAGGGTGGTGGGAGACCCAGTACTTC
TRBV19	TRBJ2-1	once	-	CASSIQHTSYNEQFF	TGTGCCAGTAGTATTCAGCACACCTCCTACAATGAGCAGTTCTTC
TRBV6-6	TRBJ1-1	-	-	CASSYSGGAGTEAFF	TGTGCCAGCAGTTACTCTGGTGGGGCGGGCACTGAAGCTTTCTTT
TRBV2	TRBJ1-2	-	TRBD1	CASNEQGIGNYGYTF	TGTGCCAGCAACGAACAGGGGATCGGTAACTATGGCTACACCTTC
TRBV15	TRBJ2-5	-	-	CATSAGGTGQETQYF	TGTGCCACCAGCGCAGGCGGCACGGGGCAAGAGACCCAGTACTTC
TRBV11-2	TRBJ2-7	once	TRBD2	CASSSTSASSYEQYF	TGTGCCAGCAGCTCGACTAGCGCCAGCTCCTACGAGCAGTACTTC
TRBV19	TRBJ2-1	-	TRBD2	CASSLGTSGRDEQFF	TGTGCCAGTAGTCTTGGGACTAGCGGGAGAGATGAGCAGTTCTTC
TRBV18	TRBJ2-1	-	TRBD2	CASSPTRGLRNEQFF	TGTGCCAGCTCACCCACGAGGGGACTACGAAATGAGCAGTTCTTC
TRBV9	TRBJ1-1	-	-	CASSVAWGNTEAFF	TGTGCCAGCAGCGTAGCCTGGGGGAACACTGAAGCTTTCTTT
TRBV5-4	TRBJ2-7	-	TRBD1	CASSSMTGGSYEQYF	TGTGCCAGCAGCTCAATGACAGGGGGTTCCTACGAGCAGTACTTC
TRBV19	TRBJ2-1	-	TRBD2	CASTRRAGGLYNEQFF	TGTGCCAGTACCCGGAGAGCGGGAGGACTATACAATGAGCAGTTCTTC
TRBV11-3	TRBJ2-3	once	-	CASSVSGLSTDTQYF	TGTGCCAGCAGCGTTAGCGGTCTTAGCACAGATACGCAGTATTTT
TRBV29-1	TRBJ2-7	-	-	CSVCEVRNPYEQYF	TGCAGCGTTTGCGAGGTTCGGAACCCCTACGAGCAGTACTTC
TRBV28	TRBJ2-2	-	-	CASSSHSTGAGELFF	TGTGCCAGCAGTTCCCACAGTACGGGGGCCGGGGAGCTGTTTTTT
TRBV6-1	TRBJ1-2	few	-	CASRVGANYGYTF	TGTGCCAGCAGGGTGGGGGCTAACTATGGCTACACCTTC
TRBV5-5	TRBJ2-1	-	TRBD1	CASSGSTGRRVDEQFF	TGTGCCAGCAGCGGGTCGACAGGGCGCCGGGTGGATGAGCAGTTCTTC
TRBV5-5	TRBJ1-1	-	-	CASSLASQMNTEAFF	TGTGCCAGCAGCTTAGCGTCACAAATGAACACTGAAGCTTTCTTT
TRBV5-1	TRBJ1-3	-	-	CASSFGSGNTIYF	TGCGCCAGCAGCTTCGGGTCCGGAAACACCATATATTTT
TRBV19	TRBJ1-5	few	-	CASSMGPGDGQPQHF	TGTGCCAGTAGTATGGGCCCGGGGGACGGGCAGCCCCAGCATTTT
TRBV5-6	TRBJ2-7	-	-	CASSLGRNYEQYF	TGTGCCAGCAGCTTGGGTAGGAATTACGAGCAGTACTTC
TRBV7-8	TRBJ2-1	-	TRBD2	CASRPTSGSWEQFF	TGTGCCAGCAGGCCAACTAGCGGGAGTTGGGAGCAGTTCTTC
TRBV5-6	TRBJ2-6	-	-	CASSLVGPSSGANVLTF	TGTGCCAGCAGCTTGGTGGGACCGAGCTCTGGGGCCAACGTCCTGACTTTC
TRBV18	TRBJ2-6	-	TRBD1	CASSPPGQFISGANVLTF	TGTGCCAGCTCACCACCGGGACAGTTTATCTCTGGGGCCAACGTCCTGACTTTC
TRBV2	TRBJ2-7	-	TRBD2	CASSPTGEGEQYF	TGTGCCAGCAGTCCCACCGGGGAGGGGGAGCAGTACTTC
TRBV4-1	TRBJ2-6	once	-	CASSQETRVANVLTF	TGCGCCAGCAGCCAAGAAACTAGGGTAGCCAACGTCCTGACTTTC
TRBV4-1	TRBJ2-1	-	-	CASSQDVLQFF	TGCGCCAGCAGCCAAGATGTTCTGCAGTTCTTC
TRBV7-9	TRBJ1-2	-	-	CASQLAGTMANYGYTF	TGTGCCAGCCAGTTGGCAGGGACAATGGCTAACTATGGCTACACCTTC
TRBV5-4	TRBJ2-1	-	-	CASSAGLLYSYNEQFF	TGTGCCAGCAGCGCAGGACTACTCTACTCCTACAATGAGCAGTTCTTC
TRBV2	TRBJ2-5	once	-	CASRRTAQYQETQYF	TGTGCCAGCAGACGGACAGCCCAGTACCAAGAGACCCAGTACTTC
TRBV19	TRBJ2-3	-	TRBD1	CASTRDSTTDTQYF	TGTGCCAGTACTCGGGACAGTACCACAGATACGCAGTATTTT
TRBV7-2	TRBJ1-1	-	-	CASSLGGKQNTEAFF	TGTGCCAGCAGCTTAGGGGGGAAACAGAACACTGAAGCTTTCTTT
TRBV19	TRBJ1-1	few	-	CASTDRATEAFF	TGTGCCAGCACGGACAGAGCCACAGAAGCTTTCTTT
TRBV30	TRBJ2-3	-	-	CAWCRGGITDTQYF	TGTGCCTGGTGCAGGGGGGGGATCACAGATACGCAGTATTTT
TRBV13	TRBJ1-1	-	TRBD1	CASSPRTGVMNTEAFF	TGTGCCAGCAGCCCAAGAACAGGGGTCATGAACACTGAAGCTTTCTTT
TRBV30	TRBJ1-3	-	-	CAWSLGSGNTIYF	TGTGCCTGGAGTCTGGGTTCTGGAAACACCATATATTTT
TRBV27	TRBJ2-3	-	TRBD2	CASSFRLAGSTDTQYF	TGTGCCAGCAGTTTCCGTCTAGCGGGGTCCACAGATACGCAGTATTTT
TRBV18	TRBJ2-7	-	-	CASSVGMAASSYEQYF	TGTGCCAGCTCAGTCGGTATGGCGGCCAGCTCCTACGAGCAGTACTTC